One sample yielded the 26 T cell receptor beta chains listed below, sequenced in a study of T cells in Graves' hyperthyroidism and ophthalmopathy (dated by TCRdb to between 2017 and 2020). The library relied on multiplex PCR. The instrument given in TCRdb is Illumina HiSeq 2000. Amplification of TCR beta CDR3 regions was carried out from RNA transcripts. The first round of RT-PCR for the TCR CDR3 was performed with the HTBI primer set and the Qiagen OneStep RT-PCR kit. Through fastp at Q25 and MiXCR, TCRdb rebuilt clones from the public reads, retaining in-frame beta chains. Merged by CDR3 protein, the rows form single entries marked with the most common genes and DNA. The sample has some 250,000 distinct CDR3 sequences on record, 15% of them singletons. The top ten clonotypes cover over 30% of the sample. The sample comprised blood. Every receptor here comes from a woman aged 50 to 60 with Graves' hyperthyroidism that later progressed to Graves' ophthalmopathy.

This clonotype was recorded at least ten times. J is TRBJ2-7 and V is TRBV20-1, with 10 bases matching TRBD2. Trimming at V came to 5 bases and at J to 0 bases, leaving 4 bases not matched to a gene. Looked up from germline, CDR1 is DFQATT and CDR2 is SNEGSKA (reference sequence). This CDR3 has 14 residues. Here the CDR3 reads CSAHGLADSYEQYF. Written as DNA, the CDR3 is TGCAGTGCTCATGGACTAGCGGACTCCTACGAGCAGTACTTC.

This clonotype has more than one count but fewer than ten. This chain connects TRBV6-1 to TRBJ1-5; D uncertain. This CDR3 contains 13 residues. CDR1 MNHNS and CDR2 SASEGT come from the germline V gene. Between the trimmed V and J ends, which lost 10 bases and 5 bases, there was a span of 15 bases. In DNA, the CDR3 is TGTGCCACCTCACGACCGAACTATCAGCCCCAGCATTTT. It encodes CATSRPNYQPQHF.

This clonotype showed up many times. The chain employs TRBV20-1 and TRBJ2-3, with D maybe TRBD2 (5 bases). V dropped 0 bases and J dropped 4 bases, with 14 bases sitting between them. CDR3 length: 15 residues. Germline V gene lookup returns CDR1 DFQATT and CDR2 SNEGSKA (reference sequence). CDR3 amino acids: CSARDPRTGPDTQYF. The DNA of the CDR3 is TGCAGTGCTAGAGATCCCCGGACTGGACCAGATACGCAGTATTTT.

This clonotype has just a few counts. The V call is TRBV5-6, the J call TRBJ2-7; 8 nucleotides agree with TRBD2. The trim removed 4 bases at V and 4 bases at J, leaving 10 bases unmatched. CDR3 size: 15 residues. Germline lookup yields CDR1 SGHDT and CDR2 YYEEEE. CDR3 sequence reads: CASSQGWREVYEQYF. DNA for the CDR3: TGTGCCAGCAGCCAGGGCTGGCGGGAGGTGTACGAGCAGTACTTC.

The chain combines TRBV5-1 with TRBJ2-7; 8 bases are a match to TRBD1. V was pared by 6 bases and J by 6 bases, with 5 bases of the junction left unmatched. Germline assignment: CDR1 SGHRS and CDR2 YFSETQ. This CDR3 has 12 amino acids. CDR3 sequence reads: CASILQGAEQYF. DNA of the CDR3: TGCGCCAGCATCCTGCAGGGGGCCGAGCAGTACTTC.

This clonotype was found many times. The chain is built from TRBV11-2 and TRBJ2-5; D remains ambiguous. The CDR3 has 12 residues. Germline V lookup: CDR1 SGHAT, CDR2 FQNNGV. The CDR3 is CASTVHQETQYF. The CDR3 DNA follows: TGTGCGTCAACGGTGCACCAAGAGACCCAGTACTTC.

This clonotype was counted once. The gene calls are TRBV28 and TRBJ1-4; D remains ambiguous. Trimming stripped 3 bases from V and 2 bases from J, with 7 bases between. CDR3 length: 14 residues. The germline V gene has CDR1 MDHEN and CDR2 SYDVKM. The CDR3 sequence: CASSLVVTNEKLFF. The CDR3 DNA sequence: TGTGCCAGCAGTTTGGTCGTTACTAATGAAAAACTGTTTTTT.

This clonotype occurred a few times. The chain has TRBV6-1 and TRBJ2-2, with D possibly matching TRBD2 (5 bases). V was trimmed by 11 bases and J by 2 bases, leaving 15 bases between them. The CDR3 consists of 14 residues. Germline V CDR1 and CDR2: MNHNS, SASEGT. CDR3 region: CAGYRPGNTGELFF. The CDR3 DNA sequence: TGTGCCGGCTACCGACCGGGAAACACCGGGGAGCTGTTTTTT.

This clonotype was detected ten times or more. The V and J genes are TRBV20-1 and TRBJ2-7, with D hard to call. CDR1 is DFQATT, CDR2 SNEGSKA, per germline (reference sequence). V lost 1 base, J lost 2 bases, and 9 bases lay in between. The CDR3 has 13 residues. For the CDR3, the DNA is TGCAGTGCTAGAGCACAGCAAACCTACGAGCAGTACTTC. Its protein product is CSARAQQTYEQYF.

This clonotype was detected many times. Germline and junction disagree at one end, which may indicate a read error. CDR3 sequence: CASSLATSGDTQYF. The CDR3 bases are TGTGCTAGCAGCTTAGCGACTAGCGGAGATACGCAGTATTTT. This sequence joins TRBV7-7 and TRBJ2-3; 9 bases agree with TRBD2. Germline CDR1 reads SSHAT; CDR2 reads FNYEAQ (reference sequence). The CDR3 length is 14 residues.

This clonotype has a count of ten or more. J is TRBJ2-7 and V is TRBV20-1; 10 bases agree with TRBD2. After removal of 1 base from V and 4 bases from J, the junction contained 7 bases not matched to a gene. There are 15 residues in the CDR3. Per the germline V gene, CDR1 is DFQATT and CDR2 is SNEGSKA (reference sequence). The DNA for the CDR3 is TGCAGTGCTAGAGGTCAGACTAGCGGGTCGTACGAGCAGTACTTC. It codes for CSARGQTSGSYEQYF.

There are many counts of this clonotype. This chain uses TRBV30 with TRBJ1-5; perhaps TRBD1 as D (6 bases). The CDR3 spans 17 residues. The germline V gene encodes CDR1 GTSNPN and CDR2 SVGIG (reference sequence). V was trimmed by 3 bases and J by 4 bases, leaving 22 bases between them. The DNA for the CDR3 is TGTGCCTGGAGCCCTTCCTATCCTGACAGGAGGAATCAGCCCCAGCATTTT. Translating gives CAWSPSYPDRRNQPQHF. The whole variable domain, remainder taken from reference TRBV30 and TRBJ1-5, is SQTIHQWPATLVQPVGSPLSLECTVEGTSNPNLYWYRQAAGRGLQLLFYSVGIGQISSEVPQNLSASRPQDRQFILSSKKLLLSDSGFYLCAWSPSYPDRRNQPQHFGDGTRLSIL.

This clonotype has a count of ten or more. J is TRBJ2-3 and V is TRBV18, with D perhaps matching TRBD1 or TRBD2 (5 bases each). This CDR3 contains 19 residues. The V gene's germline CDR1 is KGHSH and CDR2 LQKENI. V was trimmed by 3 bases and J by 5 bases, leaving 27 bases between them. The CDR3 here is CASSPPLIEGPEHGDTQYF. The DNA of the CDR3 is TGTGCCAGCTCACCCCCCCTGATTGAGGGGCCTGAGCATGGAGATACGCAGTATTTT. Together with reference TRBV18 and TRBJ2-3, the CDR3 gives the full variable domain: NAGVMQNPRHLVRRRGQEARLRCSPMKGHSHVYWYRQLPEEGLKFMVYLQKENIIDESGMPKERFSAEFPKEGPSILRIQQVVRGDSAAYFCASSPPLIEGPEHGDTQYFGPGTRLTVL.

This clonotype was seen at least ten times. V gene TRBV20-1 combines with J gene TRBJ2-5; a possible D gene is TRBD1 (5 bases). Germline V CDR1 and CDR2: DFQATT, SNEGSKA (reference sequence). This CDR3 is 15 amino acids long. Between the trimmed V and J ends, which lost 0 bases and 3 bases, there was a span of 14 bases. The CDR3 spells CSARDPTDVEETQYF. CDR3 DNA sequence: TGCAGTGCTAGAGATCCGACAGACGTTGAAGAGACCCAGTACTTC.

The table lists this clonotype with many counts. The V call is TRBV5-5, the J call TRBJ1-1, with 8 bases matching TRBD1. The V and J ends lost 4 bases and 4 bases, in that order; junction bases with no gene match: 9. This CDR3 has 15 residues. CDR1 is SGHKS, CDR2 YYEKEE, per germline (reference sequence). The CDR3 loop reads CASSLKQGVSTEAFF. The CDR3 nucleotides read TGTGCCAGCAGCCTAAAACAGGGGGTCTCCACTGAAGCTTTCTTT.

The chain employs TRBV11-2 and TRBJ2-1, with 13 positions matching TRBD2. Germline CDR1 reads SGHAT; CDR2 reads FQNNGV. With 3 bases clipped from V and 6 bases from J, the junction kept 8 bases outside the gene matches. The CDR3 is made up of 17 amino acids. This CDR3 reads CASSLGRTSGSGNEQFF. The CDR3 nucleotides read TGTGCCAGCAGCTTGGGTCGGACTAGCGGGAGTGGCAATGAGCAGTTCTTC.

This clonotype was observed many times. The chain combines TRBV3-1 with TRBJ2-3; D uncertain. The length of the CDR3 is 14 residues. Germline V gene lookup returns CDR1 LGHDT and CDR2 YNNKEL (reference sequence). V was trimmed by 0 bases and J by 8 bases, leaving 12 bases between them. DNA for the CDR3: TGTGCCAGCAGCCAAGATCTAGGCGTTCGTACGCAGTATTTT. This translates into CASSQDLGVRTQYF.

Many counts were recorded for this clonotype. The chain has TRBV6-1 and TRBJ2-2, with D tentatively TRBD1 or TRBD2 (5 bases each). CDR1 and CDR2 from the germline V gene are MNHNS and SASEGT. The CDR3 covers 16 residues. V shed 6 bases and J shed 0 bases, with 14 bases lying between them. The CDR3 coding sequence is TGTGCCAGCAGCCGGGTGGGGGAGTCGAACACCGGGGAGCTGTTTTTT. Protein: CASSRVGESNTGELFF.

This clonotype was seen many times. This chain joins TRBV2 and TRBJ2-3; TRBD2 agrees at 14 bases. Per germline, CDR1 SNHLY and CDR2 FYNNEI. The CDR3 totals 17 residues. The ends lost 4 bases at V and 5 bases at J; junction bases unmatched: 8. DNA of the CDR3: TGTGCCAGCAGTGCCGCCTTCGGGACTAGCGGGAGAGATACGCAGTATTTT. Translated: CASSAAFGTSGRDTQYF.

This clonotype was counted ten times or more. J is TRBJ1-1 and V is TRBV20-1, with unresolved D. The CDR3 is 12 residues long. Trimming cost V 1 base and J 8 bases, with 11 bases left between them. Germline V CDR1 and CDR2: DFQATT, SNEGSKA (reference sequence). The CDR3: CSARAAGGEAFF. CDR3 coding DNA: TGCAGTGCTAGAGCGGCAGGTGGGGAAGCTTTCTTT.

This clonotype was counted ten times or more. The chain recombines TRBV20-1 with TRBJ2-3, with D unresolved. Trimming stripped 6 bases from V and 2 bases from J, with 15 bases between. Per the germline V gene, CDR1 is DFQATT and CDR2 is SNEGSKA (reference sequence). The CDR3 has 14 amino acids. The CDR3 DNA reads TGCAGTGCCATGGGATGGGTTCCCACAGATACGCAGTATTTT. Residues: CSAMGWVPTDTQYF.

The sample holds a few counts of this clonotype. The chain couples TRBV10-3 to TRBJ2-1, with 13 bases that match TRBD2. Germline V gene sequence: CDR1 ENHRY, CDR2 SYGVKD. After removal of 4 bases from V and 9 bases from J, the junction contained 12 bases not matched to a gene. The CDR3 length is 17 residues. This chain's CDR3 is CAISGGSGTSGISEQFF. The CDR3 DNA is TGTGCCATCAGTGGGGGGTCCGGGACTAGCGGGATTAGTGAGCAGTTCTTC.

The rearrangement uses TRBV24-1 and TRBJ1-2; D not resolved. Deletions cut 2 bases from V and 1 base from J, with 1 base between. The CDR3 sequence is 12 residues long. The germline V gene has CDR1 KGHDR and CDR2 SFDVKD. CDR3 nucleotides: TGTGCCACCAGTGATTATAACTATGGCTACACCTTC. Translated, it gives CATSDYNYGYTF.

This clonotype has a count of ten or more. CDR3 region: CASSMGFGNRNTEAFF. CDR3 DNA sequence: TGTGCCAGTAGTATGGGGTTCGGGAACCGGAACACTGAAGCTTTCTTT. The chain links TRBV19 to TRBJ1-1; no definite D call. The ends were cut back, 3 bases at V and 1 base at J, with 15 bases in the middle. The CDR3 length is 16 residues. Germline-derived CDR1 and CDR2 are LNHDA and SQIVND (reference sequence). The complete variable domain, with remaining parts taken from reference TRBV19 and TRBJ1-1, reads DGGITQSPKYLFRKEGQNVTLSCEQNLNHDAMYWYRQDPGQGLRLIYYSQIVNDFQKGDIAEGYSVSREKKESFPLTVTSAQKNPTAFYLCASSMGFGNRNTEAFFGQGTRLTVV.

This clonotype came up many times. The gene calls are TRBV28 and TRBJ2-7, with D unresolved. CDR1 MDHEN and CDR2 SYDVKM come from the germline V gene. The CDR3 has 14 residues. V lost 6 bases to trimming and J lost 1 base, with 13 bases between them. CDR3 in amino acids: CASRVVGKSYEQYF. CDR3 sequence (DNA): TGTGCCAGCAGGGTTGTTGGGAAGTCCTACGAGCAGTACTTC.

Many counts were recorded for this clonotype. The chain carries TRBV20-1 and TRBJ2-1; 12 nucleotides match TRBD2. Trimming took 5 bases from V and 4 from J; bases not matched to a gene: 6. CDR1 is DFQATT and CDR2 is SNEGSKA in the germline V gene (reference sequence). The length of the CDR3 is 15 residues. CDR3 nucleotides: TGCAGTGCTCCCACGACTAGCGGGGGATACAATGAGCAGTTCTTC. Its protein product is CSAPTTSGGYNEQFF.